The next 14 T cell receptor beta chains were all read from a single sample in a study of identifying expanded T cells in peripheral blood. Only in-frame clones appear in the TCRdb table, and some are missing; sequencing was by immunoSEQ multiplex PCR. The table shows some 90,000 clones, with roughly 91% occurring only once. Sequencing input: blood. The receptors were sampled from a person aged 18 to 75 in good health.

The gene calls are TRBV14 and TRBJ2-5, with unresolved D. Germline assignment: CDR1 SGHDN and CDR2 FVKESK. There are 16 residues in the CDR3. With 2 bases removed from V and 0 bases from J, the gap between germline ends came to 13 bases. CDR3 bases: TGTGCCAGCAGCCAATTCCGACCGAGGTACCAAGAGACCCAGTACTTC. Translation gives CASSQFRPRYQETQYF.

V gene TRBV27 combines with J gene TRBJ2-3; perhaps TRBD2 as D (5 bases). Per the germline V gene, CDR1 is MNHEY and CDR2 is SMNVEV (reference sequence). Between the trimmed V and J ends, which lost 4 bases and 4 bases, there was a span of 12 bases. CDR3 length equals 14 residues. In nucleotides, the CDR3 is TGTGCCAGCAGTTCAGATCTAGCACCAGATACGCAGTATTTT. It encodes CASSSDLAPDTQYF.

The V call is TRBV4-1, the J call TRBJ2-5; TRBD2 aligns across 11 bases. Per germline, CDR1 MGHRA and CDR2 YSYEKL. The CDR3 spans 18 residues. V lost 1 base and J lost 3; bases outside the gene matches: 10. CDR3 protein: CASSQGKPGLAAKETQYF. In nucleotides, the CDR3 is TGCGCCAGCAGCCAAGGCAAGCCGGGACTAGCGGCCAAAGAGACCCAGTACTTC.

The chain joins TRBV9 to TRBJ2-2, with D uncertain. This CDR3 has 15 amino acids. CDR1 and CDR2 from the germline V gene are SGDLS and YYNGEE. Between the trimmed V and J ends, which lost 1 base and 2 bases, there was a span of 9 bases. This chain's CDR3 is CASSVLGGNTGELFF. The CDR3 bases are TGTGCCAGCAGCGTATTGGGTGGCAACACCGGGGAGCTGTTTTTT.

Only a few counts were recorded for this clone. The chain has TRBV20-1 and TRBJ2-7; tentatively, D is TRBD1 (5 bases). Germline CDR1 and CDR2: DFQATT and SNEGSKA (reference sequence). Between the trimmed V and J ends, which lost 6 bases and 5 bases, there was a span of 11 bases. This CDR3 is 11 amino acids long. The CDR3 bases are TGCAGTGCGACGCCAGGGCACGAGCAGTACTTC. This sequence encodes CSATPGHEQYF.

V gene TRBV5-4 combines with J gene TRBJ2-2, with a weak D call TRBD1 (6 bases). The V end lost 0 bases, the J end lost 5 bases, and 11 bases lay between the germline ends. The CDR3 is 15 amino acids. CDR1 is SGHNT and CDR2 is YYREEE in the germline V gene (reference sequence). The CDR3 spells CASSLEGQSTGELFF. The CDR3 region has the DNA TGTGCCAGCAGCTTGGAAGGACAGTCAACCGGGGAGCTGTTTTTT.

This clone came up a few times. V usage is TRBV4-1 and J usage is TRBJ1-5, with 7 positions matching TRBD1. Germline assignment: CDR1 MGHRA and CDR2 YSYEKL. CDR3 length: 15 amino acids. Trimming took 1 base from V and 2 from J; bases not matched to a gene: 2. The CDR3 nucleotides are TGCGCCAGCAGCCAAGTTGGACAGGGCAATCAGCCCCAGCATTTT. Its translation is CASSQVGQGNQPQHF.

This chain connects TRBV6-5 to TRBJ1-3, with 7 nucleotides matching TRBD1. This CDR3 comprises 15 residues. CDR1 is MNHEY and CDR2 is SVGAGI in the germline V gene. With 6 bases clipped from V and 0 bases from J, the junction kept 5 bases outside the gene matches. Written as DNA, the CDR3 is TGTGCCAGCAGCTCTGACAGGGACTCTGGAAACACCATATATTTT. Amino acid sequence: CASSSDRDSGNTIYF.

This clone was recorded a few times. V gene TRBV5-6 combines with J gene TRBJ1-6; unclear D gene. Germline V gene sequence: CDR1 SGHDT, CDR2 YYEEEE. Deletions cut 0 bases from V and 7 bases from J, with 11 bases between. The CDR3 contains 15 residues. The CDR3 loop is CASSLARALNSPLHF. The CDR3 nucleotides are TGTGCCAGCAGCTTGGCCCGGGCGCTAAATTCACCCCTCCACTTT.

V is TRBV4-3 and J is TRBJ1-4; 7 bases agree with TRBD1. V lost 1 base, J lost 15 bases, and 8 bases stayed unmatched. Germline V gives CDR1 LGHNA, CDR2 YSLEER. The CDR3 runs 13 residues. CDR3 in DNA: TGCGCCAGCAGCCAAGCACAGGGGACTAGGGTGTTTTTT. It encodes CASSQAQGTRVFF.

This CDR3 reads CASSILLGTGNSPLHF. The CDR3 region has the DNA TGTGCCAGTAGTATATTACTAGGAACAGGGAATTCACCCCTCCACTTT. J is TRBJ1-6 and V is TRBV19; possibly TRBD1 for D (6 bases). Germline loops: CDR1 LNHDA, CDR2 SQIVND (reference sequence). This CDR3 has 16 residues. V lost 2 bases and J lost 7, with 15 bases in between.

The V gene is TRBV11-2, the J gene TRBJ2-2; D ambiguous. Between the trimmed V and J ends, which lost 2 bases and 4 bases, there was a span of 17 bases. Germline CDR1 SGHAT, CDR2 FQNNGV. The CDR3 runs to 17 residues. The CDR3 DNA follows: TGTGCCAGCAGCTTAAACTCAACGGTTCGTGGCACCGGGGAGCTGTTTTTT. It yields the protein CASSLNSTVRGTGELFF.

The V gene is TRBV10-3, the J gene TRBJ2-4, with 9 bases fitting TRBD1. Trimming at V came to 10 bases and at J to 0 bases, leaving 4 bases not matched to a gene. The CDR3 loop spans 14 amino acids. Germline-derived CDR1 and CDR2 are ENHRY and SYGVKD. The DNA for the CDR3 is TGTGCCACGACACAGGGGGCAGCCAAAAACATTCAGTACTTC. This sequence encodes CATTQGAAKNIQYF.

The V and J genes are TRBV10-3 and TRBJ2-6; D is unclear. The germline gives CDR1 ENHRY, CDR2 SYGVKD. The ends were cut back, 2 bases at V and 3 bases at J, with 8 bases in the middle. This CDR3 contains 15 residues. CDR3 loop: CAISELEVGANVLTF. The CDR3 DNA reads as TGTGCCATCAGTGAGCTCGAAGTTGGGGCCAACGTCCTGACTTTC.